This TCR beta chain originates from a study of blood T cell repertoires in COVID-19. Original processing notes: Using reference gene primer amplification, nucleated cell counts were estimated. Sequencing was performed with immunoSEQ multiplex PCR; in TCRdb, only in-frame clones are kept and a portion is missing. The D gene and trimming were derived from the DNA, and the V and J assignments and clone size from that table. The data contain tens of thousands of clones, 70% to 80% of them singletons. CDR1 is SNHLY and CDR2 is FYNNEI in the germline V gene. The CDR3 is 14 residues long. V lost 6 bases and J 7 bases, leaving 16 bases between the germline ends.

This clonotype originated in a man aged 55 to 70 with active or convalescent COVID-19. The chain uses TRBV2 and TRBJ2-1; a possible D gene is TRBD1 (5 bases). Input material: peripheral blood. In DNA form, the CDR3 reads TGTGCCAGCAGGCAGGGCGAGTTGGGTAATGAGCAGTTCTTC. Amino acid sequence: CASRQGELGNEQFF. Supplemented by reference TRBV2 and TRBJ2-1, the full variable domain reads EPEVTQTPSHQVTQMGQEVILRCVPISNHLYFYWYRQILGQKVEFLVSFYNNEISEKSEIFDDQFSVERPDGSNFTLKIRSTKLEDSAMYFCASRQGELGNEQFFGPGTRLTVL.